This TCR beta chain emerged from a study of human T cells and chemical hapten exposure. A single record per CDR3 protein comes from TCRdb applying MiXCR to the RACE reads. This table has roughly 250,000 distinct CDR3 sequences, 8.6% appearing once. Time point defined: pre-sensitization, week 0. Specified treatment: therapeutic diphenylcyclopropenone sensitization with weekly scalp DPC. The TCR was taken from a woman in her forties with alopecia areata. Some clones in this sample may be carry-over from other donors' samples. This sample comprised whole blood, obtained in connection with sensitization to the hapten diphenylcyclopropenone (DPC).

The CDR3 spells CSAKFYPGTSDYNEQFF. CDR3 DNA sequence: TGCAGTGCTAAATTCTACCCCGGGACTAGCGATTACAATGAGCAGTTCTTC. V is TRBV20-1 and J is TRBJ2-1; 10 bases match TRBD2. The CDR3 length is 17 residues. Trimming took 4 bases from V and 4 from J; bases not matched to a gene: 13. CDR1 and CDR2 (germline): DFQATT, SNEGSKA (reference sequence).